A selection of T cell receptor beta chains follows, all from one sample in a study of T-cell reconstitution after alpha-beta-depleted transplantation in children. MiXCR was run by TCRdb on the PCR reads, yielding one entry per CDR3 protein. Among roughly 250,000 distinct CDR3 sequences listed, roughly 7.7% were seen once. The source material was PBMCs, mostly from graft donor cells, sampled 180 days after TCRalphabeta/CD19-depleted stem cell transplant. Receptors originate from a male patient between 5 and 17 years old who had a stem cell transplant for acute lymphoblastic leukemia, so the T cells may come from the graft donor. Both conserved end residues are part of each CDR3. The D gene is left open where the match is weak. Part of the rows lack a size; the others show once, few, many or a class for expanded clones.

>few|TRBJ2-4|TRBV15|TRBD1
TGTGCCACCATCAGGACAGGGACCAACATTCAGTACTTC
CATIRTGTNIQYF
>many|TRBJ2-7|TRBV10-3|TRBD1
TGTGCCATCAGAGGACAGGCCGAGCAGTACTTC
CAIRGQAEQYF
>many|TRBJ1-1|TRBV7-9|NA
TGTGCCAGCGGCAGATTGAACACTGAAGCTTTCTTT
CASGRLNTEAFF
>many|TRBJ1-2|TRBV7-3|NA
TGTGCCAGCAGCTTGGGGGACGCCTATGGCTACACCTTC
CASSLGDAYGYTF
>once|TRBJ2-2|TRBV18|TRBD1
TGTGCCAGCTCACCATTCGGACAGGGTAACACCGGGGAGCTGTTTTTT
CASSPFGQGNTGELFF
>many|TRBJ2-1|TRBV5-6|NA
TGTGCCAGCAGATCACCCCGTAGCTCCTACAATGAGCAGTTCTTC
CASRSPRSSYNEQFF
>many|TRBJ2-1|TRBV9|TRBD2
TGTGCCAGCAGCCCATTCTCCACTAGCGGGGTGGGCAATGAGCAGTTCTTC
CASSPFSTSGVGNEQFF
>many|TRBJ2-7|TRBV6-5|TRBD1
TGTGCCAGCAGTTACGGGCCAGGGGGTTTATACGAGCAGTACTTC
CASSYGPGGLYEQYF
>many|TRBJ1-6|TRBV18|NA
TGTGCCAGCTCACCACTCGGGAACAGGGAGAGACCCCTCCACTTT
CASSPLGNRERPLHF
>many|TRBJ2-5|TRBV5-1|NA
TGCGCCAGCAGCCAAATAAAAGAGACCCAGTACTTC
CASSQIKETQYF
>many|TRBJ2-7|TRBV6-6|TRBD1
TGTGCCAGCAAGGACAGGGGGGACGAGCAGTACTTC
CASKDRGDEQYF
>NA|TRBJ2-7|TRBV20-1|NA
TGCAGTGCTTTCCCGGTAATATCCTACGAGCAGTACTTC
CSAFPVISYEQYF
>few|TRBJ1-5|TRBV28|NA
TGTGCCAGCAGTCCTCCCCCCCGGGTAGGCAATCAGCCCCAGCATTTT
CASSPPPRVGNQPQHF
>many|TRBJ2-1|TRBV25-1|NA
TGTGCCAGCAGTGATCTAATAACAGCCTACAATGAGCAGTTCTTC
CASSDLITAYNEQFF
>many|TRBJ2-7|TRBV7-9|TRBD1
TGTGCCAGCAGCCGGCCGGGACAGGGCTACGAGCAGTACTTC
CASSRPGQGYEQYF
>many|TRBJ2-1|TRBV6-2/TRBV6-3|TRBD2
TGTGCCAGCAGACCGCGGGGGTGGGGTGCCAATGAGCAGTTCTTC
CASRPRGWGANEQFF
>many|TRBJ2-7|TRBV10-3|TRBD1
TGTGCCACCGGACAGGGGCCGGGAGTCTACGAGCAGTACTTC
CATGQGPGVYEQYF
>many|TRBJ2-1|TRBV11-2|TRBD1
TGTGCCAGCAGCTTATGGGGGACAGGGACCAATGAGCAGTTCTTC
CASSLWGTGTNEQFF
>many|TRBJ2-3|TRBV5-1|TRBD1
TGCGCCAGCAGCCCCGGGACAGGGGGGATCCTCAGCACAGATACGCAGTATTTT
CASSPGTGGILSTDTQYF
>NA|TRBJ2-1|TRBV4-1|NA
TGCGCCAGCAGCTACAGTGCTAATGAGCAGTTCTTC
CASSYSANEQFF
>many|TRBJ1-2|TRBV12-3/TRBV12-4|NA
TGTGCCAGCAGTTTTGAGGGTCTCGGCTACACCTTC
CASSFEGLGYTF
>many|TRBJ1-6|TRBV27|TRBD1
TGTGCCAGCAGTTGGGTCCCCGGGACAGGGAGCGCCTATAATTCACCCCTCCACTTT
CASSWVPGTGSAYNSPLHF
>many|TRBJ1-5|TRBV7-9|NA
TGTGCCAGCAGCTTAGCAGGGGAGGATCCCAATCAGCCCCAGCATTTT
CASSLAGEDPNQPQHF
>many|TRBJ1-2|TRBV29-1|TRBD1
TGCAGCGTTGCGATACTAGGACAGGGGGCGAACAATGGCTACACCTTC
CSVAILGQGANNGYTF
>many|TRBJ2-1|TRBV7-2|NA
TGTGCCAGCAGCTTAGCGGCGGTTAGCTCCTACAATGAGCAGTTCTTC
CASSLAAVSSYNEQFF
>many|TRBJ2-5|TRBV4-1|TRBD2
TGCGCCAGCAGCCTTTCGGGGCTAGCGGGGGAGACCCAGTACTTC
CASSLSGLAGETQYF
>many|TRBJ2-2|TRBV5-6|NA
TGTGCCAGCAGCTTGATCAGTTCCTTCGGGGAGCTGTTTTTT
CASSLISSFGELFF
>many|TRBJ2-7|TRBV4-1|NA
TGCGCCAGCAGCCAAGATTTTGTAAGGGGGTCCTACGAGCAGTACTTC
CASSQDFVRGSYEQYF
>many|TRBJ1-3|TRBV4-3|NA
TGCGCCAGCAGCCAAGACAGGGCAAGAAACACCATATATTTT
CASSQDRARNTIYF
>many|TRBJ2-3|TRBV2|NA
TGTGCCAGCAGCATGCCCAAGGGCACAGATACGCAGTATTTT
CASSMPKGTDTQYF
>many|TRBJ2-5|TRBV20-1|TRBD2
TGCAGTCCTAGGACTAGCCCTCAAGAGACCCAGTACTTC
CSPRTSPQETQYF
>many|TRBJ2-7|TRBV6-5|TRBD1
TGTGCCAGCAGTTACTCGACTGGGACAGGGGGCTACGAGCAGTACTTC
CASSYSTGTGGYEQYF
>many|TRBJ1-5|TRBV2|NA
TGTGCCAGCAGTTACAGGGTCGCTCAGCCCCAGCATTTT
CASSYRVAQPQHF
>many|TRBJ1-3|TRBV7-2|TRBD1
TGTGCCAGCAGCTTTTACAGGGGGTACTCTGGAAACACCATATATTTT
CASSFYRGYSGNTIYF
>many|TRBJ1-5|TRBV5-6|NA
TGTGCCAGCAGCTTGGGAGGGTGGGCCAATCAGCCCCAGCATTTT
CASSLGGWANQPQHF
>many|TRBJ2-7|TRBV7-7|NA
TGTGCCAGCAGCCAAGGACTCCTCGGTGAGCAGTACTTC
CASSQGLLGEQYF
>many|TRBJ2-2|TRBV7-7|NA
TGTGCCAGCAGCGTCTTTTCGGGGGCCGGGGAGCTGTTTTTT
CASSVFSGAGELFF
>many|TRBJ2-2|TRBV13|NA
TGTGCCAGCAGCTTATGGGCGAACACCGGGGAGCTGTTTTTT
CASSLWANTGELFF
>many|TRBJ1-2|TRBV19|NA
TGTGCCAGTAGTATAGAGGGCAATGGCTACACCTTC
CASSIEGNGYTF
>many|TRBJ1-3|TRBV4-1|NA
TGCGCCAGCAGCCCCCCGGGCCTTGGGGCTGGAAACACCATATATTTT
CASSPPGLGAGNTIYF
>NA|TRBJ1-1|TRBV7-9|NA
TGTGCCAGCAGCTTAGAGGGGAGGGCCATGAACACTGAAGCTTTCTTT
CASSLEGRAMNTEAFF
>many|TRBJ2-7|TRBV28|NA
TGTGCCAGCAGTTTCCGAGGGGCCTACGAGCAGTACTTC
CASSFRGAYEQYF
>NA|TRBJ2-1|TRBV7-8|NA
TGTGCCAGCAGCTTAGGGGCAGGGGTCCTCTTCTACAATGAGCAGTTCTTC
CASSLGAGVLFYNEQFF
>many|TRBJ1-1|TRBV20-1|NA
TGCAGTGCTAGGGCCGGGACATTGAACACTGAAGCTTTCTTT
CSARAGTLNTEAFF
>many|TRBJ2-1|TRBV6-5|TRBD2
TGTGCCAGCAACCCGGGACTAGCGAGGGGTGAGCAGTTCTTC
CASNPGLARGEQFF
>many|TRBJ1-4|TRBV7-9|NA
TGTGCCAGCAGCTTAGATGGGCAGGCCGAGCAGCTGAAAAAACTGTTTTTT
CASSLDGQAEQLKKLFF
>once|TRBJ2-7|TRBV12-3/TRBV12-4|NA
TGTGCCAGCAGCCAATACAGGGTCTTTCACGAGCAGTACTTC
CASSQYRVFHEQYF
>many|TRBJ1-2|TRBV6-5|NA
TGTGCCAGCAGTTACTCGCAAGGATACCATGGCTACACCTTC
CASSYSQGYHGYTF
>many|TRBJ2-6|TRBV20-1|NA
TGCAGTGCTGCGGGCCAGGCCACCTCTGGGGCCAACGTCCTGACTTTC
CSAAGQATSGANVLTF
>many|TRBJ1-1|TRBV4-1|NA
TGCGCCAGCAGCCCCCAGGGGCAGGCTGAAGCTTTCTTT
CASSPQGQAEAFF
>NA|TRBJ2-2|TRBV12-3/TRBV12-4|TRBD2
TGTGCCTTCACCCCATTACCTGGACTAGCGGATCACACCGGGGAGCTGTTTTTT
CAFTPLPGLADHTGELFF